The 21 T cell receptor beta chains given below trace back to one sample, sequenced in a study of blood T cell repertoires in COVID-19. The method was immunoSEQ multiplex PCR; TCRdb's version includes in-frame clones alone and lacks a portion of them. The sample lists 140,000 to 150,000 clones; roughly 90% were seen once. Sequencing used peripheral blood. All receptors come from a man between 70 and 80 years old with acute or convalescent COVID-19.

This sequence joins TRBV2 and TRBJ2-6, with D possibly being TRBD2 (5 bases). Germline-derived CDR1 and CDR2 are SNHLY and FYNNEI. This CDR3 contains 15 residues. Trimming left V 6 bases short and J 2 bases short, with 11 bases between. The CDR3 DNA is TGTGCCAGCAGCGGAGGCTTAACTGGGGCCAACGTCCTGACTTTC. It encodes CASSGGLTGANVLTF.

The chain is built from TRBV10-2 and TRBJ1-3, with D possibly being TRBD1 (5 bases). V was trimmed by 6 bases and J by 7 bases, leaving 7 bases between them. The CDR3 runs 11 residues. Germline-derived CDR1 and CDR2 are WSHSY and SAAADI. The CDR3 bases are TGCGCCAGCAGCGCAGGGAACACCATATATTTT. It yields the protein CASSAGNTIYF.

This clone was seen just once. The chain combines TRBV4-1 with TRBJ2-7; TRBD1 aligns across 7 bases. This CDR3 has 14 amino acids. Trimming took 1 base from V and 5 from J; bases not matched to a gene: 5. Germline V gives CDR1 MGHRA, CDR2 YSYEKL. Here the CDR3 DNA reads TGCGCCAGCAGCCAAGGGGACAGCCGGCACGAGCAGTACTTC. This translates into CASSQGDSRHEQYF.

This chain joins TRBV30 and TRBJ1-6; 7 nucleotides match TRBD1. Germline loops: CDR1 GTSNPN, CDR2 SVGIG (reference sequence). This CDR3 is built from 13 residues. V was clipped by 7 bases and J by 5 bases; unmatched bases: 5. The CDR3 here is CASGTAHNSPLHF. The CDR3 DNA sequence: TGTGCCTCCGGGACAGCCCATAATTCACCCCTCCACTTT.

CDR3 in amino acids: CASSLGRGTTNEKLFF. The DNA of the CDR3 is TGCGCCAGCAGCTTGGGCAGGGGTACAACTAATGAAAAACTGTTTTTT. The chain joins TRBV5-1 to TRBJ1-4; the D gene is possibly TRBD1 (6 bases). The V gene's germline CDR1 is SGHRS and CDR2 YFSETQ. Between the trimmed V and J ends, which lost 0 bases and 0 bases, there was a span of 9 bases. This CDR3 is built from 16 residues.

The rearrangement links TRBV18 to TRBJ2-1; 7 nucleotides align to TRBD2. J lost 0 bases, V lost 3 bases, and 2 bases had no gene match. The CDR3 covers 15 residues. In germline, CDR1 is KGHSH, CDR2 LQKENI. Written as DNA, the CDR3 is TGTGCCAGCTCACCCTCTAGCGGCTCCTACAATGAGCAGTTCTTC. Protein: CASSPSSGSYNEQFF. The full variable domain, completed using reference TRBV18 and TRBJ2-1, is NAGVMQNPRHLVRRRGQEARLRCSPMKGHSHVYWYRQLPEEGLKFMVYLQKENIIDESGMPKERFSAEFPKEGPSILRIQQVVRGDSAAYFCASSPSSGSYNEQFFGPGTRLTVL.

Note on this clone: Other DNA sequences within the sample encode an identical CDR3. The chain uses TRBV11-2 and TRBJ1-1; D is ambiguous. The CDR3 is made up of 13 amino acids. CDR1 is SGHAT, CDR2 FQNNGV, per germline. The germline V and J ends were trimmed by 3 bases and 1 base, with 6 bases remaining between them. The CDR3 is CASSFTGNTEAFF. The CDR3 DNA is TGTGCCAGCAGCTTTACCGGGAACACTGAAGCTTTCTTT.

The gene calls are TRBV28 and TRBJ2-7, with TRBD2 matching 8 bases. After removal of 3 bases from V and 7 bases from J, the junction contained 11 bases not matched to a gene. The CDR3 consists of 15 residues. Germline CDR1 reads MDHEN; CDR2 reads SYDVKM. CDR3 coding DNA: TGTGCCAGCAGTTTCCTGACTAGCGTCATTGGGGAGCAGTACTTC. Its translation is CASSFLTSVIGEQYF.

V is TRBV5-1 and J is TRBJ2-3; 9 bases map to TRBD2. Germline V gene sequence: CDR1 SGHRS, CDR2 YFSETQ. Germline trimming cut 3 bases from V and 2 bases from J; bases unmatched to any gene: 10. The CDR3 loop spans 17 amino acids. DNA for the CDR3: TGCGCCAGCAGCTCCCAGGAAGCGGGAGGACTCACAGATACGCAGTATTTT. It codes for CASSSQEAGGLTDTQYF.

This chain connects TRBV24-1 to TRBJ2-5, with D tentatively TRBD1 (6 bases). The V gene's germline CDR1 is KGHDR and CDR2 SFDVKD. Trimming removed 3 bases at V and 2 bases at J, with 12 bases between. This CDR3 comprises 15 residues. CDR3 sequence (DNA): TGTGCCACCAGTGATGACGGACAGTCTCAAGAGACCCAGTACTTC. Translated: CATSDDGQSQETQYF.

The rearrangement links TRBV19 to TRBJ1-5; 7 positions agree with TRBD1. This CDR3 comprises 15 residues. In germline, CDR1 is LNHDA, CDR2 SQIVND (reference sequence). V shed 3 bases, J shed 3 bases, and the junction held 5 bases outside the gene matches. The CDR3 DNA follows: TGTGCCAGTAGTATCAAAGGGACAGACAATCAGCCCCAGCATTTT. Translating it yields CASSIKGTDNQPQHF.

CDR3 in DNA: TGCAGCGCGCTGGGGACAGGGAACACTGAAGCTTTCTTT. Its protein is CSALGTGNTEAFF. The V and J genes are TRBV29-1 and TRBJ1-1; TRBD1 aligns across 8 bases. The CDR3 loop spans 13 amino acids. Germline V gives CDR1 SQVTM, CDR2 ANQGSEA. J was trimmed by 1 base and V by 7 bases; bases with no gene match: 5. Filled out from reference TRBV29-1 and TRBJ1-1, the complete variable domain reads SAVISQKPSRDICQRGTSLTIQCQVDSQVTMMFWYRQQPGQSLTLIATANQGSEATYESGFVIDKFPISRPNLTFSTLTVSNMSPEDSSIYLCSALGTGNTEAFFGQGTRLTVV.

V usage is TRBV7-9 and J usage is TRBJ1-1; TRBD1 agrees at 9 bases. Per germline, CDR1 SEHNR and CDR2 FQNEAQ (reference sequence). V was pared by 4 bases and J by 8 bases, with 17 bases of the junction left unmatched. This CDR3 has 17 amino acids. The CDR3 region is CASSSRDRAFGTAEAFF. The CDR3 DNA follows: TGTGCCAGCAGCTCCCGGGACAGGGCTTTTGGGACTGCCGAAGCTTTCTTT.

Only one count was recorded for this clone. This rearrangement joins TRBV27 to TRBJ1-4; unclear D gene. The CDR3 is 16 residues long. V lost 4 bases and J lost 3, with 15 bases in between. Germline loops: CDR1 MNHEY, CDR2 SMNVEV (reference sequence). As DNA, the CDR3 is TGTGCCAGCAGTTCTTATTCGCCGGGAGCTAATGAAAAACTGTTTTTT. Amino acids: CASSSYSPGANEKLFF. The full variable domain, rest sourced from reference TRBV27 and TRBJ1-4, is EAQVTQNPRYLITVTGKKLTVTCSQNMNHEYMSWYRQDPGLGLRQIYYSMNVEVTDKGDVPEGYKVSRKEKRNFPLILESPSPNQTSLYFCASSSYSPGANEKLFFGSGTQLSVL.

This chain connects TRBV10-2 to TRBJ1-5; D is unresolved. Germline CDR1 is WSHSY and CDR2 is SAAADI. CDR3 length: 14 residues. Trimming shortened V by 3 bases and J by 6 bases, and 12 bases separated the two germline ends. The CDR3 loop is CASSDRSAVQPQHF. CDR3 bases: TGCGCCAGCAGTGATAGGTCAGCGGTTCAGCCCCAGCATTTT.

The CDR3 DNA reads TGTGCCAGCAGTCCGATGCCGGCTGAAGCTTTCTTT. It translates to CASSPMPAEAFF. This chain joins TRBV28 and TRBJ1-1; D gene unclear. The V and J ends lost 5 bases and 6 bases respectively, with 10 bases between them. The germline gives CDR1 MDHEN, CDR2 SYDVKM. The CDR3 contains 12 residues.

The chain combines TRBV19 with TRBJ2-2; the match to TRBD2 covers 10 bases. The CDR3 has 15 amino acids. The V segment lost 9 bases and the J segment 4 bases; nucleotides outside the gene matches: 8. CDR1 and CDR2 from the germline V gene are LNHDA and SQIVND (reference sequence). CDR3 region: CASARTSGGTGELFF. The DNA of the CDR3 is TGTGCCAGCGCCCGGACTAGCGGAGGCACCGGGGAGCTGTTTTTT.

This clone was detected only a few times. The DNA of the CDR3 is TGCGCCAGCAGCCTAGATAGCGGGAGGGAATACAATGAGCAGTTCTTC. It yields the protein CASSLDSGREYNEQFF. This chain uses TRBV4-1 with TRBJ2-1; TRBD2 matches 11 bases. CDR1 and CDR2 from the germline V gene are MGHRA and YSYEKL. This CDR3 region has 16 residues. V dropped 4 bases and J dropped 4; count of bases not matched to a gene: 6.

This sequence joins TRBV7-3 and TRBJ2-5, with TRBD2 matching 9 bases. J was trimmed by 2 bases and V by 2 bases; bases with no gene match: 6. Germline-derived CDR1 and CDR2 are SGHTA and FQGTGA. The CDR3 length is 16 residues. The DNA for the CDR3 is TGTGCCAGCAGCTTAGGAGGACTAGCGCAACAAGAGACCCAGTACTTC. This translates into CASSLGGLAQQETQYF.

This chain joins TRBV28 and TRBJ1-3; D is uncertain. The CDR3 extends over 15 amino acids. Germline V lookup: CDR1 MDHEN, CDR2 SYDVKM. The V end was cut by 8 bases, the J end by 0 bases, with 14 bases between. The CDR3 is CASRLSVSSGNTIYF. The CDR3, as DNA: TGTGCCAGCCGCCTCTCGGTGAGCTCTGGAAACACCATATATTTT. The full variable domain, in which reference TRBV28 and TRBJ1-3 provide the parts outside the CDR3, is DVKVTQSSRYLVKRTGEKVFLECVQDMDHENMFWYRQDPGLGLRLIYFSYDVKMKEKGDIPEGYSVSREKKERFSLILESASTNQTSMYLCASRLSVSSGNTIYFGEGSWLTVV.

The chain couples TRBV21-1 to TRBJ1-2; the D call TRBD1 from the table was never checked on the DNA. TRBV21-1 is tagged as a pseudogene. This CDR3 is built from 19 residues. In DNA, the CDR3 is TGTGCCAGCAGCACCCTGGGAAGAATTCTGGGGCTGATCGTCTATGGCTACACCTTC. Protein: CASSTLGRILGLIVYGYTF.